This T cell receptor beta chain was documented in a study of shared T cell receptors in the human thymus. V dropped 5 bases and J dropped 5; count of bases not matched to a gene: 18. The CDR3 runs 18 residues. Germline V CDR1 and CDR2: WNHNN, SYGVQD (reference sequence). Generated by immunoSEQ multiplex PCR, the TCRdb table keeps only in-frame clones and is missing some. The repertoire includes hundreds of thousands of clones, around three quarters of them detected once, and more than 0.01% sits in the top ten. The data were also submitted as part of a second study, on human thymus T cells. This second study says: Corrective cardiac surgery supplied the resected thymus tissue.

The receptor comes from a boy in the first two years of life with a congenital heart defect. V gene TRBV10-1 combines with J gene TRBJ2-5, with 9 bases fitting TRBD1. Sequenced input: thymocytes. The chain's CDR3 is CASSHTTGGPTQRETQYF. In DNA form, the CDR3 reads TGCGCCAGCAGTCACACCACAGGGGGCCCAACGCAAAGGGAGACCCAGTACTTC.